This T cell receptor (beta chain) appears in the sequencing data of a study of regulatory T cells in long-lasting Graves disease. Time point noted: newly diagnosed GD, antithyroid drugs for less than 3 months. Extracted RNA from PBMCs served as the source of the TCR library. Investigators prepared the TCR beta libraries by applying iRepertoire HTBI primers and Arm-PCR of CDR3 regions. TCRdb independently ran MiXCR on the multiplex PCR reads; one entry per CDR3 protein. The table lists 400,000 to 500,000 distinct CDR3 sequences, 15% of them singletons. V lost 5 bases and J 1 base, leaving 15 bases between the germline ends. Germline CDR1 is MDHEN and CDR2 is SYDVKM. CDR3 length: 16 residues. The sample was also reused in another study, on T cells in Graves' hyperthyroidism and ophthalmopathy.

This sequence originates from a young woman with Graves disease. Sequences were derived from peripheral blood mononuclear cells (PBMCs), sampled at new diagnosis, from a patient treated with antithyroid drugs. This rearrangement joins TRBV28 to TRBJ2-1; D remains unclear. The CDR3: CASSLARSWSYNEQFF. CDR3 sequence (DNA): TGTGCCAGCAGTCTCGCTAGGTCCTGGTCCTACAATGAGCAGTTCTTC. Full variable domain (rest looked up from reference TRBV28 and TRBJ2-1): DVKVTQSSRYLVKRTGEKVFLECVQDMDHENMFWYRQDPGLGLRLIYFSYDVKMKEKGDIPEGYSVSREKKERFSLILESASTNQTSMYLCASSLARSWSYNEQFFGPGTRLTVL.